What follows is one T cell receptor beta chain and its context. There is no known antigen for this receptor. Base qualities are missing; no much larger clone stands one base away. This entry is derived from a study of regulatory T cells in long-lasting Graves disease (dated by TCRdb to about 2021). For context, the study as a whole: In the newly diagnosed Graves' disease group, patients had been taking antithyroid drugs for less than 3 months. Patients with persistent Graves' disease were compared with patients with newly diagnosed Graves' disease using TCR sequencing and RNA sequencing of peripheral blood. The study was conducted in China and was registered as a clinical trial. A total of some 35 samples underwent TCR sequencing, from roughly 13 patients with persistent Graves' disease and approximately 20 patients with newly diagnosed Graves' disease.

The time point label for this specimen denotes: newly diagnosed GD, antithyroid drugs for less than 3 months. For both TCR sequencing and RNA sequencing, RNA was extracted from PBMCs in TRIzol. Graves' disease was diagnosed according to American Thyroid Association guidelines. The patients came from an endocrinology department in Xi'an, China. Each patient gave approximately 9 milliliters of peripheral blood, collected in an EDTA anticoagulant tube. PBMCs were isolated by Ficoll Paque Plus density gradient separation without further T cell sorting. An Agilent 2100 Bioanalyzer and agarose gel were used to assess RNA quality, and a NanoDrop 2000 was used to measure RNA concentration. Libraries were prepared through multiplex PCR. The sample was run on an Illumina HiSeq 4000. TCR beta libraries were built with iRepertoire HTBI primers and Arm-PCR amplification of CDR3 regions. Before sequencing, the PCR products underwent gel purification. In the paper's pipeline: Gene usage analysis of CDR3 amino acid clonotypes used the approximately 62 TRBV and some 15 TRBJ segments found across samples. Filtered high-quality paired reads were merged into contigs using COPE and FqMerger. BLAST was used to align contigs to IMGT TRBV, TRBD and TRBJ reference genes, with CDR3 defined following IMGT. Any clonotype with a frequency above 0.1% was counted as a highly expanded clone. Shannon entropy was used to measure repertoire diversity, and the Gini coefficient was used to measure V-J evenness. A clonotype found in more than one individual was treated as public. TCRdb trimmed public reads at Q25 via fastp, called clones via MiXCR and kept in-frame beta chains. Each CDR3 protein gets just one entry, which takes the most common genes and DNA from the rows behind it. Here the V and J calls rest on TCRdb's processing, not on the authors' analysis. Within this sample are around 250,000 distinct CDR3 sequences, with 15% to 20% of them counted one time only. The top ten hold about 14% of the sample.

On the study overall, not on this receptor specifically: The authors noted that the small sample size was a limitation that may lower accuracy. A larger number of public clonotypes was shared among persistent patients (fewer than 3,000) than among newly diagnosed patients (roughly 970). Peripheral blood alone was examined, since thyroid tissue, which constituted the primary lesion, could not be accessed. Only the TCR beta chain was sequenced and analyzed. Preferential use of TRBV28, TRBJ1-2 and TRBJ2-5 was observed in persistent disease, whereas TRBV20-1 and TRBJ2-1 were favored in newly diagnosed disease. Lower TCR Shannon entropy and fewer highly expanded clones were observed in persistent Graves' disease patients than in newly diagnosed patients, which suggested clonal expansion.

Spanning cysteine to phenylalanine, the CDR3 consists of 12 amino acids. Just CDR3 DNA is preserved here, 36 bases in frame from base 1. V is shortened by 8 bases, J by 4 bases, and the region joining them spans 11 bases. From a lookup of the germline V gene, CDR1 and CDR2 are MNHNS and SASEGT. The same sample was also studied in work on T cells in Graves' hyperthyroidism and ophthalmopathy. As described in the second report: A patient counted as having stable Graves' hyperthyroidism if no progression to ophthalmopathy occurred over 18 months of follow-up. Hyperthyroidism patients were newly diagnosed, with disease duration under 2 months, and aged 18 to 65 years. Exclusion was applied to patients with uncontrolled infections, other autoimmune diseases, pregnancy or lactation. Diagnoses were established on the basis of clinical symptoms, serum thyroxine and TRAb, thyroid ultrasound, and orbital computed tomography. A first-round RT-PCR of the TCR CDR3 used the HTBI primer set with the Qiagen OneStep RT-PCR kit. Most expanded thyroid clonotypes (frequency above 0.001) were also detected in blood, a finding suggesting that blood repertoires may reflect thyroid immune responses. In cross-validation, a model built on a 13 V-J signature told ophthalmopathy apart from stable hyperthyroidism with approximately 91% sensitivity and roughly 83% specificity, and in testing the same model reached 80%/75%. During validation, the model predicted progression to ophthalmopathy a median of approximately 6.5 months ahead of onset, with more than 60% sensitivity and 72% to 80% specificity. To identify distinguishing TCR V-J signatures, a discovery cohort of 100 or so patients was used, comprising 40 to 45 with Graves' ophthalmopathy and around 60 with stable Graves' hyperthyroidism. Prospective prediction of ophthalmopathy was tested in an independent validation cohort consisting of 18 to 20 hyperthyroidism patients and some 16 patients who later progressed to ophthalmopathy. The approximately 90 discovery patients were divided at random into training and test sets in a 7:3 ratio. The study also compared thyroid tissue and blood T-cell repertoires from 6 or 7 Graves' hyperthyroidism patients. Once sampling was done, hyperthyroidism patients were given methimazole at a starting dose of 30 mg daily, whereas ophthalmopathy patients were given high-dose intravenous methylprednisolone. A second multiplex PCR round built the libraries, followed by size selection and purification. Libraries were sequenced paired-end with 100 bp reads on an Illumina HiSeq2000. SOAPnuke was used to process the raw data, throwing out any read that contained adapters or uncalled bases, had a mean Phred below 15, or lacked an exact constant-primer or identifier match. High-quality paired reads were merged with COPE v1.2.5, and unique nucleotide sequences were defined as clonotypes. MiTCR v1.1 was used to align clonotypes to the IMGT TRBV, TRBD and TRBJ reference segments. Analysis was restricted to V-J combinations with a frequency above 0.0001, which covered approximately 99% of repertoires. The TCS score was defined as F50 (clonal expansion) divided by E x V (chaos), with BLOSUM62-based TCRdist calculated between CDR3 peptides within each V-J. Welch's t-statistics and random forest reduced 500 to 650 V-J features to 10 to 15, which were used in a naive Bayes classifier (R e1071). Sample size was not statistically predetermined, and investigators were not blinded to group allocation. The paper describes TCR Vbeta CDR3 sequencing of more than 120 peripheral blood samples, made up of roughly 40 ophthalmopathy patients, roughly 72 hyperthyroidism patients and roughly 17 progressor patients.

This material consisted of peripheral blood mononuclear cells (PBMCs), taken at new diagnosis, from a patient treated with antithyroid drugs. The TCR originated in a woman between 25 and 40 years old with Graves disease. Donor details come from another sample of the same person, matched by shared clones. The rearrangement combines TRBV6-1 with TRBJ1-2, and the D gene may be TRBD1, 5 bases matching. The DNA sequence follows: TGTGCCAGCGTCGGGGGGACCTATGGCTACACCTTC. Translated, it gives CASVGGTYGYTF.